Shown below are 20 T cell receptor beta chains from a single sample sequenced in a study of cytomegalovirus exposure and HLA in healthy donors. It was with 60 Vbeta and 13 Jbeta primers that the PCR ran. Profiled with immunoSEQ multiplex PCR; TCRdb holds only in-frame clones, not every one. The sample yields about 62,000 clones, about 77% seen once. Source material: PBMCs. Receptor source: a man aged 40-49 years in good health and CMV-seronegative.

CDR3 protein: CAIRETSALEEQYF. The CDR3 bases are TGTGCCATCAGGGAGACTAGCGCACTCGAGGAGCAGTACTTC. The gene calls are TRBV10-3 and TRBJ2-7; 8 positions agree with TRBD2. This CDR3 spans 14 amino acids. Unmatched junction bases numbered 11, after V lost 6 bases and J lost 7 bases. Germline CDR1 is ENHRY and CDR2 is SYGVKD.

This sequence joins TRBV14 and TRBJ2-1, with TRBD2 matching over 7 bases. The V and J ends lost 1 base and 4 bases, in that order; junction bases with no gene match: 1. The V gene's germline CDR1 is SGHDN and CDR2 FVKESK. This CDR3 has 14 residues. CDR3 in amino acids: CASSQGTSYNEQFF. CDR3 DNA: TGTGCCAGCAGCCAAGGGACTAGTTACAATGAGCAGTTCTTC.

The rearrangement links TRBV5-8 to TRBJ1-2; 11 nucleotides agree with TRBD1. Trimming removed 0 bases from V and 3 bases from J; junction bases left unmatched: 1. The CDR3 has 15 amino acids. CDR1 is SGHTS and CDR2 is YDEGEE in the germline V gene. The CDR3 nucleotides read TGTGCCAGCAGCTTGGAGGGACAGGGGGACTATGGCTACACCTTC. It encodes CASSLEGQGDYGYTF.

The CDR3 DNA sequence: TGTGCCAGCAGGCCCGGGACTAGCAATCGCGCCAAAAACATTCAGTACTTC. Translation gives CASRPGTSNRAKNIQYF. The chain combines TRBV11-3 with TRBJ2-4; 9 bases fit TRBD2. Germline V gives CDR1 SGHNT, CDR2 YENEEA. The CDR3 is made up of 17 amino acids. Germline trimming cut 6 bases from V and 1 base from J; bases unmatched to any gene: 10.

The chain uses TRBV9 and TRBJ2-1, with 9 bases that match TRBD2. The CDR3 has 15 residues. From germline, CDR1 is SGDLS and CDR2 YYNGEE. J was trimmed by 1 base and V by 1 base; bases with no gene match: 0. The CDR3 bases are TGTGCCAGCAGCGTACTAGCGGGATCCTACAATGAGCAGTTCTTC. Encoded protein: CASSVLAGSYNEQFF.

J is TRBJ2-7 and V is TRBV11-2; D unclear. This CDR3 comprises 12 residues. V lost 4 bases, J lost 6 bases, and 10 bases lay in between. CDR1 is SGHAT, CDR2 FQNNGV, per germline. The CDR3 DNA reads TGTGCCAGCAGCTCTCACCGGTCCGAGCAGTACTTC. It encodes CASSSHRSEQYF.

This clone is judged large. Other DNA sequences in the same sample also yield this CDR3. The chain uses TRBV5-1 and TRBJ1-1; D is perhaps TRBD1 (6 bases). CDR3 length equals 16 residues. V shed 5 bases and J shed 5 bases, with 22 bases lying between them. The V gene's germline CDR1 is SGHRS and CDR2 YFSETQ. The CDR3 DNA follows: TGCGCCAGCAGTGGGACGACCACAGGGCAGGCTACTGAAGCTTTCTTT. Its translation: CASSGTTTGQATEAFF.

Worth noting for this clone: The same CDR3 also results from other DNA sequences found in this sample. The rearrangement joins TRBV27 to TRBJ1-2; D call uncertain. The V gene's germline CDR1 is MNHEY and CDR2 SMNVEV (reference sequence). V dropped 3 bases and J dropped 4 bases, with 9 bases sitting between them. CDR3 size: 13 residues. The CDR3 loop reads CASSLEFGYGYTF. Written as DNA, the CDR3 is TGTGCCAGCAGTTTGGAGTTTGGCTATGGCTACACCTTC.

This clone is a singleton in its sample. This chain joins TRBV11-2 and TRBJ2-2, with D maybe TRBD2 (6 bases). This CDR3 is 15 amino acids long. Germline V gene lookup returns CDR1 SGHAT and CDR2 FQNNGV. Trimming removed 3 bases from V and 5 bases from J, with 13 bases in between. CDR3 nucleotide sequence: TGTGCCAGCAGCTTGACCGGGACTTGGACCGGGGAGCTGTTTTTT. Residues: CASSLTGTWTGELFF.

This clone was recorded a few times. The rearrangement joins TRBV27 to TRBJ1-1; TRBD1 is a possible D gene (6 bases). The CDR3 contains 14 residues. From germline, CDR1 is MNHEY and CDR2 SMNVEV (reference sequence). CDR3 in amino acids: CASRGGGVYTEAFF. The DNA of the CDR3 is TGTGCTTCGAGGGGAGGGGGAGTTTATACTGAAGCTTTCTTT.

In nucleotides, the CDR3 is TGTGCCAGCAGCTCCTGGTACAGACCTGAAGCTTTCTTT. This codes for CASSSWYRPEAFF. V and J are TRBV7-2 and TRBJ1-1; D uncertain. Germline CDR1 and CDR2: SGHTA and FQGNSA. This CDR3 contains 13 residues. V was cut by 4 bases and J by 6 bases, with 12 bases left in between.

The rearrangement joins TRBV9 to TRBJ1-2; 11 bases agree with TRBD1. Trimming removed 6 bases from V and 8 bases from J; junction bases left unmatched: 3. Germline V gene lookup returns CDR1 SGDLS and CDR2 YYNGEE. This CDR3 is built from 12 residues. The CDR3 here is CASNGQGAGYTF. The CDR3 DNA reads TGTGCCAGCAACGGACAGGGGGCGGGCTACACCTTC. The full variable domain, completed using reference TRBV9 and TRBJ1-2, is DSGVTQTPKHLITATGQRVTLRCSPRSGDLSVYWYQQSLDQGLQFLIQYYNGEERAKGNILERFSAQQFPDLHSELNLSSLELGDSALYFCASNGQGAGYTFGSGTRLTVV.

Points on this clone: At one end the junction does not follow the germline gene, possibly because of a read error. J is TRBJ2-7 and V is TRBV14; D gene ambiguous. The length of the CDR3 is 14 residues. Looked up from germline, CDR1 is SGHDN and CDR2 is FVKESK. CDR3: CASSPTHIAYAQYF. The CDR3 DNA reads as TGTGCCAGCAGCCCGACACACATTGCCTACGCGCAGTACTTC.

The chain carries TRBV6-1 and TRBJ1-2, with D possibly being TRBD1 (5 bases). The CDR3 contains 14 residues. The ends were cut back, 6 bases at V and 4 bases at J, with 15 bases in the middle. Per the germline V gene, CDR1 is MNHNS and CDR2 is SASEGT. The CDR3 nucleotides are TGTGCCAGCAGCCCCGCAGGGATTGTCTATGGCTACACCTTC. Residues: CASSPAGIVYGYTF.

The chain has TRBV14 and TRBJ2-7, with no clear D. V lost 2 bases, J lost 0 bases, and 11 bases lay in between. The CDR3 runs 15 residues. The germline gives CDR1 SGHDN, CDR2 FVKESK. CDR3 amino acids: CASSQNPPSSYEQYF. Here the CDR3 DNA reads TGTGCCAGCAGCCAAAACCCCCCTAGCTCCTACGAGCAGTACTTC.

The rearrangement uses TRBV2 and TRBJ2-6, with TRBD1 matching 9 bases. This CDR3 is built from 18 residues. Trimming at V came to 6 bases and at J to 2 bases, leaving 11 bases not matched to a gene. The germline V gene has CDR1 SNHLY and CDR2 FYNNEI. The CDR3 sequence: CASRRTGGQNTGANVLTF. The CDR3 DNA reads TGTGCCAGCAGGCGCACAGGGGGCCAGAACACTGGGGCCAACGTCCTGACTTTC.

J is TRBJ2-5 and V is TRBV9; 9 bases line up with TRBD1. V lost 0 bases, J lost 1 base, and 4 bases stayed unmatched. In germline, CDR1 is SGDLS, CDR2 YYNGEE. The CDR3 contains 16 residues. This CDR3 reads CASSVATGGPQETQYF. CDR3 nucleotides: TGTGCCAGCAGCGTAGCTACAGGGGGCCCCCAAGAGACCCAGTACTTC.

V gene TRBV18 combines with J gene TRBJ2-3; 9 nucleotides match TRBD2. This CDR3 contains 13 residues. With V trimmed by 5 bases and J by 6 bases, 3 bases remained unmatched. Per the germline V gene, CDR1 is KGHSH and CDR2 is LQKENI. This chain's CDR3 is CASSNLAGDTQYF. The CDR3 coding sequence is TGTGCCAGCTCAAATCTAGCGGGGGATACGCAGTATTTT.

CDR3 region: CASSRLEGSTEAFF. The CDR3 bases are TGCGCCAGCAGCCGCTTGGAGGGGAGCACTGAAGCTTTCTTT. The chain employs TRBV4-1 and TRBJ1-1, with a tentative D call TRBD1 (5 bases). The V gene's germline CDR1 is MGHRA and CDR2 YSYEKL. CDR3 length: 14 residues. V was pared by 4 bases and J by 4 bases, with 13 bases between.

This chain connects TRBV6-6 to TRBJ1-2, with 8 nucleotides matching TRBD1. CDR1 is MNHNY, CDR2 SVGAGI, per germline (reference sequence). The CDR3 has 15 amino acids. After removal of 6 bases from V and 2 bases from J, the junction contained 8 bases not matched to a gene. This chain's CDR3 is CASRLGQGFNYGYTF. CDR3 bases: TGTGCCAGCAGACTAGGACAGGGATTCAACTATGGCTACACCTTC.